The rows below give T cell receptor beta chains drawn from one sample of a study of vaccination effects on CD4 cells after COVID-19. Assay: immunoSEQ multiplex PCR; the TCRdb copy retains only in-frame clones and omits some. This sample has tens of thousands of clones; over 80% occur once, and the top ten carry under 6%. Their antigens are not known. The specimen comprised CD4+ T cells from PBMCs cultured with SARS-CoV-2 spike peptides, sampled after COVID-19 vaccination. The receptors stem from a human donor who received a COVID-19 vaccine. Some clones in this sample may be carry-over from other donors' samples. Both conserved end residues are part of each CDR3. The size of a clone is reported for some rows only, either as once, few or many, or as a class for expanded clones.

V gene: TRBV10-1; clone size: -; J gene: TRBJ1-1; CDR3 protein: CASSESKFWGDEAFF
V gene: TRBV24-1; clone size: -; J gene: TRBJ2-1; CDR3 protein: CATSDLAATSSYNEQFF
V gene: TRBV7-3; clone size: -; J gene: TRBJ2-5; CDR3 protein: CASSLLGNRETQYF
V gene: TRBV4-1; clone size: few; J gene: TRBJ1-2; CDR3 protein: CASSPTQGDYGYTF
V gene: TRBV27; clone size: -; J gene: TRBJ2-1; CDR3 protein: CASSPLRLAGLYNEQFF
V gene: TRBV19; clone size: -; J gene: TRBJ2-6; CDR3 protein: CASSIVNRGRGGANVLTF
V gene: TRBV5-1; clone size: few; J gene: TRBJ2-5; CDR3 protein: CASTIQETQYF
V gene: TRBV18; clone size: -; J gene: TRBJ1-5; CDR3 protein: CASSSQGYQPQHF
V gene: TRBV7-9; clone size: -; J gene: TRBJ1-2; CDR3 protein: CASSLQGASYGYTF
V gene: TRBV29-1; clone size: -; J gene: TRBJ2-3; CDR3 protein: CSVPTGGNLPDTQYF
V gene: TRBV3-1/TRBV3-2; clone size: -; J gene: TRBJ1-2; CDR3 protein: CASSQGSVGSGYGYTF
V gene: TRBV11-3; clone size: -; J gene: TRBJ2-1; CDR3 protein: CASSLVASGLDEQFF
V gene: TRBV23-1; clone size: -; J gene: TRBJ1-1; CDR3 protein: CASSQSVKRTGEVNTEAFF
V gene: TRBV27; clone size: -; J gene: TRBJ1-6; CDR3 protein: CASSPLPRDRETWINSPLHF
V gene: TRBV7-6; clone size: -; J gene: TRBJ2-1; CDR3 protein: CASSPSGGAVYNEQFF
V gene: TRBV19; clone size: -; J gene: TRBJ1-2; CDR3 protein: CASTRDRDRDGYTF
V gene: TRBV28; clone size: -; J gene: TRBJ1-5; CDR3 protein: CASSSPRGRDQPQHF
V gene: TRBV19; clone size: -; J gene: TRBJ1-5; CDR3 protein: CASSILRGNEPQHF
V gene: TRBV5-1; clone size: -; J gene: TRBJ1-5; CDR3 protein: CASSPDSLGEPQHF
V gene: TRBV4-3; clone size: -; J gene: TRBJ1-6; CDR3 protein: CASSQDAQQNSPLHF
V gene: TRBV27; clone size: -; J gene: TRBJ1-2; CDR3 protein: CASSPPDHRGGYTF
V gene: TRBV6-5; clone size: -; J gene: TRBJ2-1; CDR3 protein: CASGQGAYNEQFF
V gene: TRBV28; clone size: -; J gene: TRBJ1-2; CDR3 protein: CASISPSLDRIYGYTF
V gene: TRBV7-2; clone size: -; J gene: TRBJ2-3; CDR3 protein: CASSAGTRIDTQYF
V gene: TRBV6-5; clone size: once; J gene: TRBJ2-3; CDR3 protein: CASSWRGGTGDTQYF
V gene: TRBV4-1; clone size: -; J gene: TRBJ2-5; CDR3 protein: CASSQVAAETQYF
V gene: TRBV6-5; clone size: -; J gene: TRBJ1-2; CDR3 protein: CASSQGVGYGYTF
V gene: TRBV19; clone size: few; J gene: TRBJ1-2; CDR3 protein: CASSVASSGTGHGYTF
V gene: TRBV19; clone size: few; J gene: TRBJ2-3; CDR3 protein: CASSRGAGSLTDTQYF
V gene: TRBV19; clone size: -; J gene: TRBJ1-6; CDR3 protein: CASRPQEGGNSPLHF
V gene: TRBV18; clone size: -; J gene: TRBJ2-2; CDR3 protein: CASSPRGRGTGELFF
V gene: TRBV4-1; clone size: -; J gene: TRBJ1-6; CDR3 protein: CASSQVAGSNSPLHF
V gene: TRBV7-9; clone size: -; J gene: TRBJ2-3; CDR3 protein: CASSADGGTDTQYF
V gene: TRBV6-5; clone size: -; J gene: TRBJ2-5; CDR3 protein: CASSYSIGIQETQYF
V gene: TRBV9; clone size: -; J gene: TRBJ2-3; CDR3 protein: CASSPPRTSGEFTDTQYF